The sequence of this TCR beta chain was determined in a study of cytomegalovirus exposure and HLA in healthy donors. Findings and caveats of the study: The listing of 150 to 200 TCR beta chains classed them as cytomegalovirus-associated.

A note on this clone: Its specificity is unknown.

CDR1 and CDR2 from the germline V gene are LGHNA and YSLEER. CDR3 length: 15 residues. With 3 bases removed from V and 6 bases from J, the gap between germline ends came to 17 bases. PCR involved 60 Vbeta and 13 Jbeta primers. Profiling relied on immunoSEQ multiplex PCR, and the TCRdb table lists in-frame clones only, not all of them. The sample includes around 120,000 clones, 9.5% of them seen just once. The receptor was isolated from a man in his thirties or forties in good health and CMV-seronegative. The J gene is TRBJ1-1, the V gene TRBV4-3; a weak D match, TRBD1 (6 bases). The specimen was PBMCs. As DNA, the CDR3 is TGCGCCAGCAGCCACCTGGGCAGGGACAAGCCTGAAGCTTTCTTT. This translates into CASSHLGRDKPEAFF.